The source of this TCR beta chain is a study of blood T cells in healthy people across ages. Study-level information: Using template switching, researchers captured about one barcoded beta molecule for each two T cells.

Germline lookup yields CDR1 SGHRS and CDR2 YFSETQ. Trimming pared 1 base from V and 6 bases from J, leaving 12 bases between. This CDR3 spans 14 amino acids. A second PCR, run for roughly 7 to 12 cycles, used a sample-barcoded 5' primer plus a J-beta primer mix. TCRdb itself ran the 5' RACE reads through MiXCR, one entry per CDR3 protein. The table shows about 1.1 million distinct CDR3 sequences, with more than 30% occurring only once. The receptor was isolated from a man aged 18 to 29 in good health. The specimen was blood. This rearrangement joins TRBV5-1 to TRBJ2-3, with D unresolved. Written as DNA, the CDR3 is TGCGCCAGCAGCTTGAGTAAATTTGCGGATACGCAGTATTTT. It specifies CASSLSKFADTQYF.